This TCR beta chain appears in the sequencing data of a study of shared clonotypes between healthy human individuals (dated by TCRdb to 2020 to 2022). For the wider study: A few men and two women, aged 18 to 49 years, made up the cohort. For each donor, three plates each were used for CD4 naive and CD4 memory, two plates were used for CD8 naive, and one plate was used for CD8 memory. To estimate repertoire size and how much clonotype sharing occurs between individuals, the study deeply sequenced the blood TCR repertoires of a handful of healthy adults. To increase sequencing depth and limit assay-specific biases, TCR repertoire library preparation and sequencing were carried out by different laboratories using diverse techniques. Per donor, leukapheresis produced somewhere between about 0.8 and 9 billion PBMCs. The study at large found these results: Across a few donors, roughly 5.1% of naive CD4, approximately 4% of naive CD8, 2.3% of memory CD4, and 0.3% to 0.45% of memory CD8 clonotypes were shared. Sampling was limited to blood, and TCR repertoires in tissue likely differ from TCR repertoires in blood. Incomplete sequencing was indicated by rarefaction of sorted-subset datasets, despite the large sequencing depth. Compared with non-shared clonotypes, the clonotypes found in all four sorted-subset donors had higher generation probabilities. Larger estimated clonotype richness was generally found for naive subsets than for memory subsets. The small number of donors limited the genetic and exposure-history diversity represented. Pairwise subsampling led to the expectation that sequencing depth would affect the degree of clonotype sharing among donors.

With respect to this clone: Its antigen specificity is not known. No clone much larger than this one lies a single base away; base qualities are absent.

Healthy HIV-negative adults with no recently reported acute infections or vaccinations were included as donors. Only Caucasian adults living in Nashville, Tennessee, USA were represented among the donors. CD4+ T cells were enriched through magnetic negative selection, after which naive cells were positively selected on CD45RA and the remaining negative fraction served as the memory subset. After blood collection by leukapheresis, PBMCs were isolated using Ficoll-Histopaque density gradient centrifugation and then cryopreserved in the vapor phase of liquid nitrogen. Analytical flow cytometry was used to check the purity and quantity of every magnetically sorted T cell population. Genomic DNA was isolated from every sorted fraction and measured by UV absorbance on a Nanodrop 2000c. CDR1 and CDR2 are drawn from the germline V gene: KGHSH, LQKENI. Relative to germline, V is 3 bases shorter and J is 11 bases shorter, with 14 bases between their ends. The CDR3 runs 13 residues from the cysteine to the phenylalanine. This entry keeps only the CDR3 DNA: 39 bases, framed from base 1.

TCR CDR3 regions were amplified from genomic DNA by multiplex PCR using the deep immunoSEQ assay. Extracted genomic DNA from each cell subset was spread evenly across all wells of several immunoSEQ 96-well plates, with each plate serving as a replicate. Each replicate PCR for sorted subsets received roughly 0.2 ug genomic DNA, equal to about 30,000 T cell genomes. Purified libraries were quantified with a Qubit 3.0 fluorometer, sized on a Bioanalyzer 2100, and re-quantified with the KAPA Library Quantification kit. Each immunoSEQ 96-well plate was sequenced on its own single-read 150-cycle Illumina NextSeq 550 flow cell. As for how the authors treated the data: The immunoSEQ output contained only junctional sequences without quality scores, so filtering could not match that applied to full-length reads. Sequences were annotated with PyIR, a Python wrapper for IgBLAST v1.9, using IMGT germline references to assign V/J genes and CDR3. Any read was removed if the V/J assignment was weak (E-value above 1e-6), the CDR3 was missing, or the read contained stop codons, out-of-frame junctions, or ambiguous translated residues. V3J clonotypes were defined by identical inferred V gene, J gene, and CDR3 amino acid sequence. Percentage overlap between repertoires was computed as shared unique clonotypes divided by the size of the smaller repertoire. Richness of each repertoire was evaluated using RTK rarefaction, the Chao1 estimator, and Recon v2.1 estimates of unobserved clonotypes. Generation probabilities were computed with OLGA for all TCRbeta clonotypes obtained by the gDNA method from several donors. Not all clones reach the TCRdb copy of this immuneACCESS table, which keeps in-frame sequences only. Checked studies attribute under half of the gap to unresolved V genes and leave the rest unexplained. The V and J calls and clone size come from that table; D and trimming were worked out from the DNA. Within this sample are around 2.1 million clones, with almost 96% of them counted one time only. About 0.13% of the sample belongs to the ten largest clones.

This sequence uses TRBV18 and TRBJ1-5; no D segment can be confidently identified. The receptor was derived from a man younger than 35 in good health. Sequences were obtained from naive CD4+ T cells sorted from blood. In light of the paper, this sample's cell subset or site label describes: CD45RA+ positively selected. The DNA sequence is as follows: TGTGCCAGCTCACCCTCGCGGGCGGAAGCCCAGCATTTT. It is translated as CASSPSRAEAQHF.